The entry below gives a single T cell receptor beta chain sequence along with its context. Its antigen is unknown. The data derive from a study of tumor-infiltrating lymphocytes in localized non-small cell lung cancer. Study at large: Tumor tissue and non-adjacent uninvolved lung came from each patient. Findings of the study overall: Different pieces of the same tissue were used for each assay.

TCRdb's table, derived via immunoSEQ multiplex PCR, lists solely in-frame clones and lacks some. The sample lists just over 7,000 clones; around three quarters were seen once. The germline CDR1 and CDR2 sequences are SGHNT and YENEEA. V lost 2 bases and J 5 bases, leaving 16 bases between the germline ends. The CDR3 totals 15 residues. The sequenced sample was uninvolved lung tissue not adjacent to the tumor. The chain has TRBV11-3 and TRBJ2-7; TRBD1 is a possible D gene (6 bases). The receptor comes from a human donor with non-small cell lung cancer. Here the CDR3 reads CASSLNRVLTHEQYF. The CDR3 DNA reads TGTGCCAGCAGCTTAAACAGGGTCCTCACGCACGAGCAGTACTTC.